This T cell receptor (beta chain) was sequenced for a study of T cell responses to AZD1222 COVID-19 vaccine. Study outcomes and limitations: The number of AZD1222 recipients seropositive at baseline was only five to seven.

Germline V gives CDR1 MGHRA, CDR2 YSYEKL. The length of the CDR3 is 16 residues. The trim removed 1 base at V and 4 bases at J, leaving 0 bases unmatched. This clone was counted a single time. No antigen is known for it. The repertoire was sequenced with immunoSEQ multiplex PCR; TCRdb's copy has only in-frame clones and lacks some. The sample lists over 45,000 clones, 80% to 90% occurring once. V is TRBV4-1 and J is TRBJ2-2; 13 nucleotides align to TRBD2. Sequencing was performed on peripheral blood, taken on day 0 of AZD1222 vaccination. This TCR was sampled from an adult in good health. The CDR3 loop is CASSQGLAGGTGELFF. The CDR3 DNA follows: TGCGCCAGCAGCCAAGGACTAGCGGGGGGCACCGGGGAGCTGTTTTTT.